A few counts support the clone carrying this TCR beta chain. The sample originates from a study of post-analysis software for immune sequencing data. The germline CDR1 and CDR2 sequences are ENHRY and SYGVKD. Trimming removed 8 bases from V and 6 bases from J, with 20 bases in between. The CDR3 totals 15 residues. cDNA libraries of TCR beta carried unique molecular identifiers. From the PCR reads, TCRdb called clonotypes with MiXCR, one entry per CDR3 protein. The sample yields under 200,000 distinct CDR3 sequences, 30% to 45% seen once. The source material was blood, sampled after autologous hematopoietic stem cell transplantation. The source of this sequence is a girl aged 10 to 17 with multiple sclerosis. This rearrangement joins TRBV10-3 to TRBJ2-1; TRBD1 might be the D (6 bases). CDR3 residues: CAIHPKGQGINEQFF. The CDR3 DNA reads TGTGCCATCCATCCCAAGGGCCAGGGGATCAATGAGCAGTTCTTC.